This is a list of T cell receptor beta chains from one sample in a study of siplizumab effects on memory and regulatory T cells. Profiled with immunoSEQ multiplex PCR; TCRdb holds only in-frame clones, not every one. The top ten hold roughly 15% of the sample, which has tens of thousands of clones, approximately 93% seen once. Input material: CD8+ T cells sorted from blood. These receptors were taken from a human donor in good health. The CDR3 runs from the conserved cysteine through the conserved F or W. The D gene is left open where the match is weak. Only part of the rows carry a size: once, few, many, or a class if the clone is expanded.

J gene	V gene	clone size	D gene	CDR3 DNA	CDR3 protein
TRBJ1-2	TRBV30	-	-	TGTGCCTGCTATCGGGAGTCCCGCGAAGGCTACACCTTC	CACYRESREGYTF
TRBJ2-3	TRBV10-2	-	TRBD1	TGCGCCAGCACCGACAATACCGGGACAGGCACAGATACGCAGTATTTT	CASTDNTGTGTDTQYF
TRBJ2-5	TRBV27	-	-	TGTGCCAGCAGTTGGTCCAGGGACGAGACCCAGTACTTC	CASSWSRDETQYF
TRBJ1-2	TRBV14	-	TRBD1	TGTGCCAGCAGCGAAGAATGGACAGGGCTCTATGGCTACACCTTC	CASSEEWTGLYGYTF
TRBJ1-5	TRBV19	few	-	TGTGCCAGTAGTATCGGGGGTCAGCCCCAGCATTTT	CASSIGGQPQHF
TRBJ1-1	TRBV9	-	-	TGTGCCAGCAGCCCTAGACAGAGAGACATGAACACTGAAGCTTTCTTT	CASSPRQRDMNTEAFF
TRBJ1-4	TRBV6-5	once	-	TGTGCCAGCAGTTACCTCGGGGACGAAAAACTGTTTTTT	CASSYLGDEKLFF
TRBJ2-7	TRBV6-5	-	-	TGTGCCAGCAGTTTACAGGGAGGGGTCTACGAGCAGTACTTC	CASSLQGGVYEQYF
TRBJ2-2	TRBV29-1	-	-	TGCAGCGTACTGGACAGCGCGAACACCGGGGAGCTGTTTTTT	CSVLDSANTGELFF
TRBJ2-7	TRBV4-1	-	TRBD1	TGCGCCAGCAGCCCGGGACAGGGGAGCTCCTACGAGCAGTACTTC	CASSPGQGSSYEQYF
TRBJ2-7	TRBV2	-	-	TGTGCCAGTGAAATAAAGGTGGCAGGGGACGAGCAGTACTTC	CASEIKVAGDEQYF
TRBJ2-5	TRBV29-1	-	TRBD2	TGCAGCGTTGTTTTTCTAGCGGGAGACGTTAGCGGAGAGACCCAGTACTTC	CSVVFLAGDVSGETQYF
TRBJ2-3	TRBV28	-	-	TGTGCCAGCAGTTTTGTAAGAGGGGCTAGCACAGATACGCAGTATTTT	CASSFVRGASTDTQYF
TRBJ2-7	TRBV19	-	-	TGTGCCAGTAGTATTGGGGGGAGTCCTCTCGAGCAGTACTTC	CASSIGGSPLEQYF
TRBJ1-1	TRBV9	-	-	TGTGCCAGCAGCGTAGGTAAAGCCACTGAAGCTTTCTTT	CASSVGKATEAFF
TRBJ2-1	TRBV10-1	-	-	TGCGCCAGCAGTAATTACCGGGGAGAAAATTACAATGAGCAGTTCTTC	CASSNYRGENYNEQFF
TRBJ2-3	TRBV9	-	-	TGTGCCAGCAGCGTACGGGCGGGGTCTAGCACAGATACGCAGTATTTT	CASSVRAGSSTDTQYF
TRBJ2-1	TRBV10-1	-	-	TGCGCCAGCAGTTCGGAGGACGGAAACAATGAGCAGTTCTTC	CASSSEDGNNEQFF